Included here is one T cell receptor (beta chain) sequence, with context. Its specificity is unknown. The CDR3 loop spans 15 amino acids. CDR1 and CDR2 (germline): SNHLY, FYNNEI. V shed 5 bases, J shed 5 bases, and the junction held 9 bases outside the gene matches. Libraries were prepared by immunoSEQ multiplex PCR; TCRdb keeps only in-frame clonotypes and omits some of them. The sample consists of roughly 65,000 clones, 65% to 80% of them appearing once. The data originate from a study of OX40 agonist ivuxolimab in advanced cancers. Looking at the study overall: Patients were infused with ivuxolimab every 2 weeks at 0.01 to 10 mg/kg. Study-level points and caveats: Also showing low normalized T-cell clonal expansion were some of the nonresponders. Both blood CD4+ and CD8+ T cells showed clonal growth by week 6 at 0.1 to 3.0 mg/kg. Among T cells, CD8+ cells averaged more expanded clones than CD4+ cells.

The receptor's source is an adult with an advanced solid tumor such as melanoma, head and neck, liver or kidney cancer. The gene calls are TRBV2 and TRBJ1-5; 7 bases line up with TRBD1. Material: CD4+ or CD8+ T cells sorted from blood, obtained in a trial of the OX40 agonist ivuxolimab. CDR3 loop: CASSQGEGPYQPQHF. As DNA, the CDR3 is TGTGCCAGCAGTCAGGGGGAGGGACCTTATCAGCCCCAGCATTTT.